One and the same sample provided the 25 T cell receptor beta chains below, sequenced in a study of blood T cell repertoires in COVID-19. Produced via immunoSEQ multiplex PCR; TCRdb's table is partial and in-frame only. The table lists some 140,000 clones, just under 85% of them singletons. The material sequenced was peripheral blood. Receptors were obtained from a woman aged 55-70 years with acute or convalescent COVID-19.

A single count supports this clone. The chain joins TRBV19 to TRBJ2-3; possibly TRBD1 for D (5 bases). Trimming stripped 5 bases from V and 1 base from J, with 19 bases between. Germline CDR1 LNHDA, CDR2 SQIVND (reference sequence). The length of the CDR3 is 17 residues. The CDR3 region has the DNA TGTGCCAGTAGTCTATTTCAAGGGGTAATAGGCACAGATACGCAGTATTTT. Amino acids: CASSLFQGVIGTDTQYF.

The table lists this clone with a count of one. V and J are TRBV5-4 and TRBJ2-1, with 9 bases fitting TRBD2. This CDR3 has 16 residues. Trimming removed 1 base from V and 4 bases from J; junction bases left unmatched: 6. Per germline, CDR1 SGHNT and CDR2 YYREEE (reference sequence). CDR3 sequence (DNA): TGTGCCAGCAGCTTGAGGGCTAGCGGGGCTTACAATGAGCAGTTCTTC. Amino acid sequence: CASSLRASGAYNEQFF.

The chain couples TRBV6-1 to TRBJ1-6; TRBD1 might be the D (6 bases). Germline lookup yields CDR1 MNHNS and CDR2 SASEGT. The CDR3 consists of 14 residues. V dropped 2 bases and J dropped 9 bases, with 11 bases sitting between them. DNA for the CDR3: TGTGCCAGCAGTGAATCAGGGGTCGGTTCACCCCTCCACTTT. Translation gives CASSESGVGSPLHF.

The V call is TRBV6-5, the J call TRBJ1-2, with 7 bases fitting TRBD1. CDR1 MNHEY and CDR2 SVGAGI come from the germline V gene. CDR3 length: 13 residues. Germline trimming cut 7 bases from V and 4 bases from J; bases unmatched to any gene: 6. The CDR3 loop reads CASTLGQSYGYTF. The CDR3, as DNA: TGTGCCAGCACCCTGGGACAGTCCTATGGCTACACCTTC.

The genes are TRBV5-1 and TRBJ1-2; 10 nucleotides align to TRBD1. J gave up 6 bases and V 4 bases, and 3 bases lay outside the gene matches. Germline CDR1 is SGHRS and CDR2 is YFSETQ. This CDR3 has 13 amino acids. In DNA, the CDR3 is TGCGCCAGCAGCCTCGGGACAGGGGATGGCTACACCTTC. Its translation is CASSLGTGDGYTF. Full variable domain (remainder filled in from reference TRBV5-1 and TRBJ1-2): KAGVTQTPRYLIKTRGQQVTLSCSPISGHRSVSWYQQTPGQGLQFLFEYFSETQRNKGNFPGRFSGRQFSNSRSEMNVSTLELGDSALYLCASSLGTGDGYTFGSGTRLTVV.

The CDR3 here is CASSPEGAAGANVLTF. Written as DNA, the CDR3 is TGTGCCAGCTCACCAGAAGGGGCTGCTGGGGCCAACGTCCTGACTTTC. This chain links TRBV18 with TRBJ2-6, with D perhaps matching TRBD1 (5 bases). The CDR3 covers 16 residues. Germline V gene lookup returns CDR1 KGHSH and CDR2 LQKENI. The V end lost 2 bases, the J end lost 2 bases, and 10 bases lay between the germline ends.

The CDR3 bases are TGTGCCAGCAGCTTGGCCGGCGCGGGTAGGACTGAAGCTTTCTTT. Its protein product is CASSLAGAGRTEAFF. The J gene is TRBJ1-1, the V gene TRBV5-4; D not resolved. The V end was cut by 0 bases, the J end by 5 bases, with 14 bases between. From germline, CDR1 is SGHNT and CDR2 YYREEE (reference sequence). The CDR3 has 15 residues.

This clone has at least ten counts. The chain recombines TRBV21-1 with TRBJ2-5; TRBD1, the table's D call, lacks a check against the DNA. TRBV21-1 is described as a pseudogene. The CDR3 is 16 residues long. CDR3 amino acids: CASSKVGDRGLETQYF. CDR3 nucleotide sequence: TGTGCCAGCAGCAAAGTTGGGGACAGGGGCCTAGAGACCCAGTACTTC.

The CDR3 bases are TGTGCCAGCAGTCCACAGGGGGCCGAAGGCTACACCTTC. This codes for CASSPQGAEGYTF. This chain connects TRBV6-5 to TRBJ1-2, with 9 bases matching TRBD1. The CDR3 has 13 amino acids. CDR1 and CDR2 (germline): MNHEY, SVGAGI. Losses at the gene ends were 5 bases for V and 8 bases for J; bases not matched to a gene: 6.

The V call is TRBV7-6, the J call TRBJ2-3; TRBD2 matches at 13 bases. The CDR3 is made up of 15 amino acids. Germline V lookup: CDR1 SGHVS, CDR2 FNYEAQ. With 6 bases clipped from V and 6 bases from J, the junction kept 6 bases outside the gene matches. The CDR3 DNA follows: TGTGCCAGCAGACCAGGACTAGCGGGGGTGGATACGCAGTATTTT. It encodes CASRPGLAGVDTQYF. The full variable domain, its missing parts supplied by reference TRBV7-6 and TRBJ2-3, is GAGVSQSPRYKVTKRGQDVALRCDPISGHVSLYWYRQALGQGPEFLTYFNYEAQQDKSGLPNDRFSAERPEGSISTLTIQRTEQRDSAMYRCASRPGLAGVDTQYFGPGTRLTVL.

This chain links TRBV29-1 with TRBJ1-3, with D perhaps TRBD1 (6 bases). V lost 6 bases and J lost 0, with 6 bases in between. The CDR3 extends over 12 amino acids. CDR1 SQVTM and CDR2 ANQGSEA come from the germline V gene. CDR3 DNA sequence: TGCAGCGTGGACAGCTCTGGAAACACCATATATTTT. Its protein is CSVDSSGNTIYF.

This clone was recorded a few times. The chain employs TRBV3-1 (or the pseudogene TRBV3-2) and TRBJ1-6; D is uncertain. This CDR3 is 14 amino acids long. Germline lookup yields CDR1 LGHDT and CDR2 YNNKEL (reference sequence). Trimming shortened V by 1 base and J by 8 bases, and 9 bases separated the two germline ends. For the CDR3, the DNA is TGTGCCAGCAGCCAAGCTTGGGCAGATTCACCCCTCCACTTT. Its translation: CASSQAWADSPLHF.

This chain joins TRBV14 and TRBJ2-6; D is perhaps TRBD2 (7 bases). V was clipped by 4 bases and J by 2 bases, with 21 bases between them. Germline values: CDR1 SGHDN, CDR2 FVKESK. The CDR3 length is 19 residues. The CDR3 nucleotides read TGTGCCAGCAGCCCGGGGGGCCCCTTCGGGTATACTGGGGCCAACGTCCTGACTTTC. It encodes CASSPGGPFGYTGANVLTF.

The chain is built from TRBV11-2 and TRBJ1-2; the match to TRBD1 covers 7 bases. The CDR3 spans 15 residues. V lost 4 bases and J lost 4; bases outside the gene matches: 9. The germline V gene has CDR1 SGHAT and CDR2 FQNNGV. This CDR3 reads CASSSDRVLLYGYTF. DNA for the CDR3: TGTGCCAGCAGCTCCGACAGGGTTTTGCTCTATGGCTACACCTTC.

The rearrangement joins TRBV6-5 to TRBJ1-5; D gene ambiguous. Per germline, CDR1 MNHEY and CDR2 SVGAGI. This CDR3 spans 14 amino acids. In DNA form, the CDR3 reads TGTGCGACTCGGAGAGCCGATAGCAATCAGCCCCAGCATTTT. Translating gives CATRRADSNQPQHF.

The chain couples TRBV19 to TRBJ1-2; D not resolved. Trimming left V 5 bases short and J 5 bases short, with 18 bases between. The CDR3 consists of 15 residues. Germline V gene lookup returns CDR1 LNHDA and CDR2 SQIVND (reference sequence). The CDR3 DNA reads as TGTGCCAGTAGTTTAATCGGCCGGAGCGATTATGGCTACACCTTC. It specifies CASSLIGRSDYGYTF.

This clone was seen only once. The chain joins TRBV28 to TRBJ1-2; TRBD1 aligns across 9 bases. The CDR3 covers 14 residues. Germline V gene data show CDR1 as MDHEN and CDR2 as SYDVKM. Trimming at V came to 6 bases and at J to 4 bases, leaving 6 bases not matched to a gene. The CDR3 nucleotides are TGTGCCAGCAGGACGGACAGGGGTGGCTATGGCTACACCTTC. This encodes CASRTDRGGYGYTF.

Of note for this clone: Other DNA sequences in this sample translate to the same CDR3. J is TRBJ1-1 and V is TRBV28, with D possibly being TRBD1 (6 bases). From germline, CDR1 is MDHEN and CDR2 SYDVKM. This CDR3 spans 14 amino acids. Trimming took 6 bases from V and 0 from J, leaving 11 bases between them. In DNA form, the CDR3 reads TGTGCCAGCAGCACTGGACAGCTGAACACTGAAGCTTTCTTT. It encodes CASSTGQLNTEAFF.

V and J are TRBV3-1 (or the pseudogene TRBV3-2) and TRBJ1-6; D possibly corresponds to TRBD1 (5 bases). CDR3 length equals 15 residues. Germline CDR1 is LGHDT and CDR2 is YNNKEL (reference sequence). The V end was cut by 3 bases, the J end by 10 bases, with 16 bases between. The CDR3 nucleotides read TGTGCCAGCAGCCAGCGAATAAGCAGGGCATCACCCCTCCACTTT. Encoded protein: CASSQRISRASPLHF.

The V and J genes are TRBV2 and TRBJ1-1, with TRBD1 as a possible D gene (6 bases). The CDR3 consists of 15 residues. V was trimmed by 1 base and J by 8 bases, leaving 17 bases between them. Per germline, CDR1 SNHLY and CDR2 FYNNEI. As DNA, the CDR3 is TGTGCCAGCAGTGAAGATAACCGGGACAAACCCGAAGCTTTCTTT. Translation: CASSEDNRDKPEAFF. The full variable domain, with the rest looked up from reference TRBV2 and TRBJ1-1, is EPEVTQTPSHQVTQMGQEVILRCVPISNHLYFYWYRQILGQKVEFLVSFYNNEISEKSEIFDDQFSVERPDGSNFTLKIRSTKLEDSAMYFCASSEDNRDKPEAFFGQGTRLTVV.

This chain joins TRBV5-1 and TRBJ1-4, with TRBD1 matching 11 bases. The CDR3 loop spans 16 amino acids. Germline CDR1 reads SGHRS; CDR2 reads YFSETQ. V dropped 4 bases and J dropped 7; count of bases not matched to a gene: 9. CDR3 DNA sequence: TGCGCCAGCAGCATCGGAATCGGGACAGGGGGTGAAAAACTGTTTTTT. It is translated as CASSIGIGTGGEKLFF.

CDR3 nucleotide sequence: TGTGCCAGCTCACCACCTATGACCCAGGTCGGAACTGAAGCTTTCTTT. Translating it yields CASSPPMTQVGTEAFF. This chain uses TRBV18 with TRBJ1-1; D gene ambiguous. The ends were cut back, 0 bases at V and 5 bases at J, with 16 bases in the middle. Germline V lookup: CDR1 KGHSH, CDR2 LQKENI. The CDR3 covers 16 residues.

This clone was recorded only once. The J gene is TRBJ2-5, the V gene TRBV7-9, with a tentative D call TRBD2 (6 bases). The germline gives CDR1 SEHNR, CDR2 FQNEAQ (reference sequence). Trimming pared 0 bases from V and 5 bases from J, leaving 16 bases between. The CDR3 loop spans 16 amino acids. CDR3 residues: CASSLAGGEDPETQYF. The CDR3 nucleotides are TGTGCCAGCAGCTTAGCGGGCGGGGAGGACCCCGAGACCCAGTACTTC.

The chain recombines TRBV29-1 with TRBJ1-1; the match to TRBD1 covers 7 bases. CDR1 and CDR2 (germline): SQVTM, ANQGSEA. This CDR3 is 12 amino acids long. V shed 5 bases and J 7 bases; nucleotides not matched to a gene: 7. This chain's CDR3 is CSVKTGKIEAFF. CDR3 DNA: TGCAGCGTTAAGACAGGGAAGATTGAAGCTTTCTTT. Full variable domain (rest looked up from reference TRBV29-1 and TRBJ1-1): SAVISQKPSRDICQRGTSLTIQCQVDSQVTMMFWYRQQPGQSLTLIATANQGSEATYESGFVIDKFPISRPNLTFSTLTVSNMSPEDSSIYLCSVKTGKIEAFFGQGTRLTVV.

This chain joins TRBV5-6 and TRBJ1-3; D may be TRBD1 (5 bases). Germline V gene sequence: CDR1 SGHDT, CDR2 YYEEEE. There are 13 residues in the CDR3. V was pared by 7 bases and J by 3 bases, with 11 bases between. The CDR3 DNA reads TGTGCCAGCTCCCTAAGGGGTGGAAACACCATATATTTT. This codes for CASSLRGGNTIYF.